This T cell receptor beta chain was identified in a study of blood T cell repertoires in COVID-19. The V segment lost 0 bases and the J segment 6 bases; nucleotides outside the gene matches: 8. CDR1 and CDR2 (germline): LGHNA, YSLEER. This CDR3 contains 17 residues. Original handling: Estimated nucleated cell counts came from reference gene primer amplification. TCRdb's table, derived via immunoSEQ multiplex PCR, lists solely in-frame clones and lacks some. Clone size and V and J calls were adopted from that table, with D and trimming inferred from the DNA. The sample includes around 430,000 clones, about 87% of them seen just once. This clone was counted a few times.

This clonotype originated in a woman aged 45-60 years who had recovered from COVID-19. Sequencing input: PBMCs or T cells enriched from blood (not recorded which). The chain recombines TRBV4-3 with TRBJ2-2; 9 bases line up with TRBD1. This CDR3 reads CASSQEAGTGKAGELFF. The CDR3 DNA follows: TGCGCCAGCAGCCAAGAAGCGGGGACAGGGAAGGCCGGGGAGCTGTTTTTT.